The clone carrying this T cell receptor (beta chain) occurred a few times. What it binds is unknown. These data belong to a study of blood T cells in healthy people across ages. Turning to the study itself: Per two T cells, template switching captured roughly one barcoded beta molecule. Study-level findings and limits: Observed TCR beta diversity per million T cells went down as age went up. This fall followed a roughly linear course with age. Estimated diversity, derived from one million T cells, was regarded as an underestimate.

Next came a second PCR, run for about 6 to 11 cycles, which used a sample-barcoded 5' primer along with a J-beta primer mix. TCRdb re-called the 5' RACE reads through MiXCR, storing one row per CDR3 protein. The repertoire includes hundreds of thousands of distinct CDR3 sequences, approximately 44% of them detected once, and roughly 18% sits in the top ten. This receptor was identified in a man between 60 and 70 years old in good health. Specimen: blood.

In DNA, the CDR3 is TGCGCCAGCAGCCAAGATAGGGCAGGGAGGGTTGAGCAGTTCTTC. Translating gives CASSQDRAGRVEQFF. The V call is TRBV4-3, the J call TRBJ2-1, with 7 bases matching TRBD2. The germline gives CDR1 LGHNA, CDR2 YSLEER. This CDR3 spans 15 amino acids. Trimming at V came to 0 bases and at J to 9 bases, leaving 8 bases not matched to a gene.